One sample yielded the 23 T cell receptor beta chains listed below, sequenced in a study of T cells in Graves' hyperthyroidism and ophthalmopathy. From RNA transcripts, TCR beta CDR3 regions were amplified. Using the HTBI primer set, a first-round RT-PCR was run on the TCR CDR3. TCRdb re-called the multiplex PCR reads through MiXCR, storing one row per CDR3 protein. Of about 300,000 distinct CDR3 sequences in the sample, approximately 18% were seen once. The sample was blood. Source of these receptors: a man between 50 and 59 years old with Graves' ophthalmopathy.

This clonotype was counted a few times. This rearrangement joins TRBV11-2 to TRBJ2-7; possibly TRBD2 for D (5 bases). Germline V lookup: CDR1 SGHAT, CDR2 FQNNGV. The CDR3 consists of 13 residues. The ends were cut back, 7 bases at V and 2 bases at J, with 12 bases in the middle. The CDR3 region is CASTPGGTYEQYF. CDR3 coding DNA: TGTGCCAGCACCCCAGGAGGAACCTACGAGCAGTACTTC.

The chain links TRBV20-1 to TRBJ1-5; D perhaps matches TRBD1 (5 bases). The CDR3 spans 15 residues. Trimming shortened V by 1 base and J by 3 bases, and 13 bases separated the two germline ends. Germline CDR1 and CDR2: DFQATT and SNEGSKA (reference sequence). The CDR3 reads CSARGLGQTNQPQHF. The CDR3 DNA reads as TGCAGTGCTAGAGGGTTGGGGCAGACCAATCAGCCCCAGCATTTT.

This clonotype was recorded many times. The rearrangement joins TRBV28 to TRBJ1-1, with TRBD1 as a possible D gene (5 bases). Germline V CDR1 and CDR2: MDHEN, SYDVKM. Between the trimmed V and J ends, which lost 4 bases and 10 bases, there was a span of 19 bases. This CDR3 contains 14 residues. The DNA for the CDR3 is TGTGCCAGCAGTTACCCCCCTTCGGGGGATAGAGCTTTCTTT. This gives the protein CASSYPPSGDRAFF.

This clonotype was observed at least ten times. The CDR3 DNA follows: TGTGCCAGCAGCTTAGGGGGACCCCTCAATGAGCAGTTCTTC. Residues: CASSLGGPLNEQFF. The rearrangement uses TRBV7-6 and TRBJ2-1, with D perhaps matching TRBD1 or TRBD2 (5 bases each). Germline V gives CDR1 SGHVS, CDR2 FNYEAQ. Trimming took 1 base from V and 6 from J, leaving 10 bases between them. The CDR3 extends over 14 amino acids.

This clonotype was counted a few times. V is TRBV12-3 or TRBV12-4 and J is TRBJ1-5, with D uncertain. CDR3 length: 13 residues. With 5 bases removed from V and 0 bases from J, the gap between germline ends came to 5 bases. CDR3 in DNA: TGTGCCAGCAGTATAGATAGCAATCAGCCCCAGCATTTT. As protein: CASSIDSNQPQHF.

This clonotype has a handful of counts. The rearrangement joins TRBV29-1 to TRBJ1-1; 7 bases are a match to TRBD1. The CDR3 runs 14 residues. Germline trimming cut 7 bases from V and 11 bases from J; bases unmatched to any gene: 19. Germline CDR1 and CDR2: SQVTM and ANQGSEA. The CDR3 region is CSAPSGGTANGAFF. The CDR3, as DNA: TGCAGCGCCCCTTCAGGTGGGACAGCCAATGGGGCTTTCTTT. The full variable domain, rest sourced from reference TRBV29-1 and TRBJ1-1, is SAVISQKPSRDICQRGTSLTIQCQVDSQVTMMFWYRQQPGQSLTLIATANQGSEATYESGFVIDKFPISRPNLTFSTLTVSNMSPEDSSIYLCSAPSGGTANGAFFGQGTRLTVV.

This clonotype was observed a handful of times. The chain uses TRBV7-8 and TRBJ1-4, with no clear D. The germline V gene has CDR1 SGHVS and CDR2 FQNEAQ. The CDR3 spans 14 residues. V was cut by 2 bases and J by 3 bases, with 7 bases left in between. CDR3 protein: CASSLPRPNEKLFF. CDR3 coding DNA: TGTGCCAGCAGCTTACCACGACCTAATGAAAAACTGTTTTTT.

Comments on this clonotype: This CDR3 is missing its conserved last phenylalanine or tryptophan, likely due to a read error. CDR3 in amino acids: CASSPGGPQYEQYL. The DNA for the CDR3 is TGTGCCAGCAGTCCCGGCGGACCCCAATACGAGCAGTACCTC. The chain carries TRBV6-1 and TRBJ2-7; D ambiguous. This CDR3 has 14 amino acids. Per germline, CDR1 MNHNS and CDR2 SASEGT. V lost 5 bases, J lost 4 bases, and 15 bases lay in between.

V usage is TRBV2 and J usage is TRBJ2-1, with 7 positions matching TRBD1. V trimming: 10 bases; J trimming: 0 bases; junction bases outside the gene matches: 6. CDR1 SNHLY and CDR2 FYNNEI come from the germline V gene. The CDR3 has 14 residues. The chain's CDR3 is CAIRGQSSYNEQFF. Here the CDR3 DNA reads TGTGCCATCAGGGGACAGAGCTCCTACAATGAGCAGTTCTTC.

The chain recombines TRBV5-1 with TRBJ1-2; 7 bases line up with TRBD1. V was clipped by 0 bases and J by 0 bases; unmatched bases: 2. Germline CDR1 and CDR2: SGHRS and YFSETQ. The CDR3 length is 15 residues. CDR3 bases: TGCGCCAGCAGCTTGGACGGGACAGCTAACTATGGCTACACCTTC. Protein product: CASSLDGTANYGYTF.

The CDR3: CASRGGRAQDTQYF. The DNA of the CDR3 is TGTGCCTCCCGGGGCGGGAGGGCCCAAGATACGCAGTATTTT. The gene calls are TRBV6-1 and TRBJ2-3; 9 bases are a match to TRBD2. This CDR3 has 14 residues. The V gene's germline CDR1 is MNHNS and CDR2 SASEGT. With 11 bases clipped from V and 5 bases from J, the junction kept 11 bases outside the gene matches.

V and J are TRBV9 and TRBJ2-2; 8 bases align to TRBD2. Germline trimming cut 6 bases from V and 4 bases from J; bases unmatched to any gene: 8. Germline V gives CDR1 SGDLS, CDR2 YYNGEE. The CDR3 loop spans 15 amino acids. CDR3 nucleotide sequence: TGTGCCAGCACCTCAGCGGGAGAATTCACCGGGGAGCTGTTTTTT. It yields the protein CASTSAGEFTGELFF.

The V and J genes are TRBV9 and TRBJ2-7, with 8 bases fitting TRBD2. V trimming: 0 bases; J trimming: 6 bases; junction bases outside the gene matches: 5. The V gene's germline CDR1 is SGDLS and CDR2 YYNGEE. This CDR3 region has 14 residues. CDR3 loop: CASSVAAGGGEQYF. CDR3 coding DNA: TGTGCCAGCAGCGTAGCCGCGGGGGGAGGCGAGCAGTACTTC.

The gene calls are TRBV5-1 and TRBJ2-1; TRBD2 might be the D (6 bases). Trimming left V 0 bases short and J 9 bases short, with 13 bases between. The CDR3 is made up of 14 amino acids. Germline CDR1 and CDR2: SGHRS and YFSETQ. For the CDR3, the DNA is TGCGCCAGCAGCTTGGGGACCCAGCGGGTTGAGCAGTTCTTC. This gives the protein CASSLGTQRVEQFF.

This clonotype was seen only a few times. The CDR3 spells CASSYDRGKQETQYF. In DNA, the CDR3 is TGTGCCAGCAGTTACGACAGGGGGAAACAAGAGACCCAGTACTTC. The chain employs TRBV2 and TRBJ2-5; 9 positions agree with TRBD1. Germline values: CDR1 SNHLY, CDR2 FYNNEI. The CDR3 has 15 residues. V lost 5 bases, J lost 2 bases, and 6 bases stayed unmatched.

Many counts were recorded for this clonotype. The genes are TRBV5-1 and TRBJ1-2, with D perhaps TRBD1 (5 bases). The length of the CDR3 is 15 residues. V was trimmed by 5 bases and J by 8 bases, leaving 22 bases between them. Germline CDR1 is SGHRS and CDR2 is YFSETQ. The CDR3 region is CASSTGGGAWQGYTF. CDR3 DNA sequence: TGCGCCAGCAGTACAGGCGGGGGAGCGTGGCAGGGCTACACCTTC.

As concerns this clonotype: It may be a read error: a sequence one base away is much more abundant. The chain couples TRBV2 to TRBJ2-2; 9 nucleotides line up with TRBD1. Germline V gene sequence: CDR1 SNHLY, CDR2 FYNNEI. The CDR3 length is 16 residues. CDR3 DNA: TGTGCCAGCAGTAAAGAGGGGACAGGGAACACCGGGGAGCTGTCTTTT. Translated, it gives CASSKEGTGNTGELSF.

This clonotype has ten or more counts. The chain combines TRBV20-1 with TRBJ1-1; weak D call: TRBD1 (5 bases). The V gene lost 5 bases and the J gene lost 7 bases, with 14 bases spanning the gap. The CDR3 extends over 12 amino acids. CDR1 and CDR2 from the germline V gene are DFQATT and SNEGSKA (reference sequence). CDR3 coding DNA: TGCAGTGCTCTTCCCGGGGACGGTGAAGCTTTCTTT. This gives the protein CSALPGDGEAFF.

The rearrangement joins TRBV7-2 to TRBJ2-3; 7 bases align to TRBD2. The CDR3 covers 14 residues. V was clipped by 5 bases and J by 4 bases; unmatched bases: 6. Per germline, CDR1 SGHTA and CDR2 FQGNSA. The CDR3 here is CASSPGLVPDTQYF. DNA for the CDR3: TGTGCCAGCAGCCCCGGACTAGTACCAGATACGCAGTATTTT.

V usage is TRBV5-1 and J usage is TRBJ1-4, with D hard to call. This CDR3 has 15 amino acids. The ends were cut back, 4 bases at V and 0 bases at J, with 10 bases in the middle. Germline assignment: CDR1 SGHRS and CDR2 YFSETQ. CDR3 residues: CASSGGGATNEKLFF. In DNA, the CDR3 is TGCGCCAGCAGCGGTGGCGGGGCAACTAATGAAAAACTGTTTTTT.

This clonotype was picked up many times. The rearrangement joins TRBV6-5 to TRBJ1-2; D possibly corresponds to TRBD1 (6 bases). The CDR3 covers 17 residues. V lost 2 bases to trimming and J lost 2 bases, with 18 bases between them. Germline loops: CDR1 MNHEY, CDR2 SVGAGI. The CDR3 protein is CASSYIQGSLLNYGYTF. The CDR3 DNA reads as TGTGCCAGCAGTTACATCCAGGGGTCCCTTCTCAACTATGGCTACACCTTC.

A few counts support this clonotype. This chain uses TRBV5-1 with TRBJ2-3, with a weak D call TRBD1 (6 bases). Germline CDR1 and CDR2: SGHRS and YFSETQ. This CDR3 region has 15 residues. Trimming shortened V by 4 bases and J by 1 base, and 13 bases separated the two germline ends. The CDR3 here is CASSQGHRGTDTQYF. The CDR3 region has the DNA TGCGCCAGCAGCCAGGGGCACAGGGGCACAGATACGCAGTATTTT.

This chain connects TRBV6-1 to TRBJ2-1; a weak D match, TRBD2 (5 bases). Germline assignment: CDR1 MNHNS and CDR2 SASEGT. V was trimmed by 5 bases and J by 12 bases, leaving 17 bases between them. The CDR3 contains 13 residues. CDR3 sequence reads: CASSREPASGQFF. In nucleotides, the CDR3 is TGTGCCAGCAGTAGGGAGCCTGCATCGGGGCAGTTCTTC.